This T cell receptor (beta chain) comes out of a study of PD-1 blockade in classical Hodgkin lymphoma (dated by TCRdb to about 2020). Broadly, across the study: Nivolumab dosing was 3 mg/kg intravenously every 2 weeks, continuing until either disease progression or unacceptable toxicity. The study used TCR beta sequencing and CyTOF to define a peripheral blood immune signature of response to PD-1 blockade in classical Hodgkin lymphoma. The paper as a whole reports these results and caveats: Trial patients achieving complete response had baseline diversity similar to newly diagnosed patients, whereas partial responders and progressors had significantly lower diversity. Baseline TCR diversity was reported as lower in newly diagnosed patients than in healthy donors, and lower still in relapsed/refractory patients. By C4D1, a significant rise was seen in CD4+ TCR diversity but not in CD8+ TCR diversity (p=0.0027 vs p=0.16), and the rise was most apparent among complete responders (p=0.02). Lower diversity was seen in patients whose nivolumab began less than 1 year after ASCT, and these patients were left out of later analyses so that immune reconstitution would not confound the results. The study covered only a single clinical trial cohort, and the causes of the repertoire differences, possibly disease activity or prior therapy, were still not defined.

The intended sense of this specimen's time point label: cycle 1 day 1 (C1D1), immediately before nivolumab initiation. Every trial patient had relapsed following autologous stem cell transplantation, and prior brentuximab vedotin exposure was what differed among cohorts A, B and C. The trial cohort comprised more than 55 patients with relapsed/refractory classical Hodgkin lymphoma whose best overall responses were complete response, partial response or progressive disease. Trial patients were treated with single-agent nivolumab in the multi-cohort phase II CheckMate 205 trial. An independent review committee assessed best overall response by applying the 2007 International Working Group response criteria. Trial PBMCs were collected immediately before nivolumab initiation (C1D1) and during therapy at cycle 2 day 1 and cycle 4 day 1. Peripheral blood was collected in 8 mL Vacutainer Cell Preparation Tubes, from which PBMCs were isolated by centrifugation and then cryopreserved.

Turning to this clone: This clone's antigen is unknown. No per-base quality is available; no much larger clone lies one base away.

For this chain, trimming is 0 bases at the V end and 7 bases at the J end, and the number of junction bases without a gene match is 7. CDR1 MNHNS and CDR2 SASEGT are derived from the germline V gene. From the cysteine through the phenylalanine, the CDR3 covers 16 amino acids. Just CDR3 DNA is preserved here, 48 bases in frame from base 1. The Qiagen DNeasy kit was used to extract genomic DNA both from unsorted PBMCs and from the negatively selected CD4+ and CD8+ fractions. Amplification of TCR beta CDR3 regions was done by immunoSEQ multiplex PCR with primers that anneal to V and J segments. Amplification bias was minimized using a synthetic immune receptor repertoire, and residual bias was removed computationally after sequencing. From the authors' description of their analysis: Repertoire diversity was quantified as the Shannon entropy index using custom Python scripts. Unsorted, CD4+ and CD8+ repertoires were analyzed separately, except in combined analyses where CD4+ and CD8+ sequences were merged in silico. A clone was considered expanded if an increase in frequency of at least 2-fold after treatment relative to C1D1 was found, and a pseudocount of 0.5 was applied to clones undetected at baseline. Clones with 0 or 1 copy at C1D1 were classified as singleton clones, and clones with 2 or more copies were classified as non-singleton clones. Clones expanded in unsorted samples were assigned a CD4+, CD8+ or unknown annotation through matching of protein sequences in sorted samples from the same patient. Diversity changes from C1D1 to C4D1 were tested in paired samples using Wilcoxon tests. TCRdb mirrors the immuneACCESS table, restricted to in-frame sequences. Some clones are absent from its copies; in checked studies, under half trace to an unresolved V gene, and the reason for the others is unknown. The D gene and trimming were derived from the DNA, and the V and J assignments and clone size from that table. Present in this sample are fewer than 90,000 clones, roughly 89% of which were seen just once. Under 25% of the sample goes to the ten largest clones.

The TCR sequence derives from a human donor with classical Hodgkin lymphoma. This sample comprised peripheral blood mononuclear cells (PBMCs), obtained at baseline. The V gene is TRBV6-1 and the J gene is TRBJ1-5; 9 nucleotides in the junction match TRBD1. The nucleotides are TGTGCCAGCAGTGAAGCGCGGTCAGGGACAGGGCAGCCCCAGCATTTT. Its protein reads: CASSEARSGTGQPQHF.